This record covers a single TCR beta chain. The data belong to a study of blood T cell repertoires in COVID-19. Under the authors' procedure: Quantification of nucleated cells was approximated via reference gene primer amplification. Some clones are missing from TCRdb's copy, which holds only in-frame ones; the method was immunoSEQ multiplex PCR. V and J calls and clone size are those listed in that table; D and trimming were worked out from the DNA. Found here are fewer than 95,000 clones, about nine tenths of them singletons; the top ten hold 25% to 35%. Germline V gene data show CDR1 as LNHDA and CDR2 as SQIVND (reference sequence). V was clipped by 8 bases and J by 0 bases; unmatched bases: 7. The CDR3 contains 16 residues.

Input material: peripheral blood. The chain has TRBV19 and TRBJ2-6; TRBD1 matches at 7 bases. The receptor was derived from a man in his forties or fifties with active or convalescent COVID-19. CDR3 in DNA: TGTGCCAGTCGCGACAGGGATCTCTCTGGGGCCAACGTCCTGACTTTC. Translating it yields CASRDRDLSGANVLTF. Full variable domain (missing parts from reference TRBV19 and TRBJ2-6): DGGITQSPKYLFRKEGQNVTLSCEQNLNHDAMYWYRQDPGQGLRLIYYSQIVNDFQKGDIAEGYSVSREKKESFPLTVTSAQKNPTAFYLCASRDRDLSGANVLTFGAGSRLTVL.